This T cell receptor beta chain was observed in a study of identical twins. Notes on the study in general: Excess sharing by twins proved weaker in beta out-of-frame sequences. Out-of-frame alpha sequences common to twins exhibited an excess of low generation probability. Interpretation of the results relied on cross-sectional statistical analysis and not on following the same donors.

TCRdb analysed the 5' RACE reads with MiXCR anew, one entry per CDR3 protein. The sample includes under 400,000 distinct CDR3 sequences, around 9% of them seen just once. Note on this clonotype: Its antigen is currently unknown. One end of the junction is discordant with germline, which a read error may explain.

CDR1 SEHNR and CDR2 FQNEAQ come from the germline V gene (reference sequence). The CDR3 totals 13 residues. V usage is TRBV7-9 and J usage is TRBJ1-2; D is unclear. Sequencing input: naive T cells sorted from blood. This sequence originates from a woman aged 45-60 years in good health. For the CDR3, the DNA is TGTGCCAGCAGCCGAATGGGGAACTCTGGCTACACCTTC. It yields the protein CASSRMGNSGYTF. Full variable domain (rest looked up from reference TRBV7-9 and TRBJ1-2): DTGVSQNPRHKITKRGQNVTFRCDPISEHNRLYWYRQTLGQGPEFLTYFQNEAQLEKSRLLSDRFSAERPKGSFSTLEIQRTEQGDSAMYLCASSRMGNSGYTFGSGTRLTVV.